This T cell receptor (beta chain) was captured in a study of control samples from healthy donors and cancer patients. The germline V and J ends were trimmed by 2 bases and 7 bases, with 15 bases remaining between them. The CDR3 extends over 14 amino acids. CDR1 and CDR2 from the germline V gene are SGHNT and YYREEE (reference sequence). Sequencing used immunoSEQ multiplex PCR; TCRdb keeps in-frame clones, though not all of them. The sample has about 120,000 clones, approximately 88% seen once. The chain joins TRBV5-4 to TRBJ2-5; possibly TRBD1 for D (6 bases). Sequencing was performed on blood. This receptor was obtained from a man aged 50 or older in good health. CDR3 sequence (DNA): TGTGCCAGCAGCTTTGGCCCAGGGGAGATGACCCAGTACTTC. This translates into CASSFGPGEMTQYF.